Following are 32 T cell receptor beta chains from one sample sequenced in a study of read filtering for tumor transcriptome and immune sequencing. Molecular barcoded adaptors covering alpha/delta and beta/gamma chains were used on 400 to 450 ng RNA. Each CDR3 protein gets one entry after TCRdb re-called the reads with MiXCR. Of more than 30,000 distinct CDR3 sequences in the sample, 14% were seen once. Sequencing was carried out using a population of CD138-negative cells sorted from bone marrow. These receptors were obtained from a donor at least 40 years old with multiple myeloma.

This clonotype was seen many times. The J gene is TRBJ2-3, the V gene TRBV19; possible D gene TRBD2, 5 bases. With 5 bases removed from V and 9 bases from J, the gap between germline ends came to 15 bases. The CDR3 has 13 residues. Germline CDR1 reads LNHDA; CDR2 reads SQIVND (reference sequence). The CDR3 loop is CASSPLAGGTQYF. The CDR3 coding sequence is TGTGCCAGTAGTCCGCTGGCGGGCGGGACGCAGTATTTT.

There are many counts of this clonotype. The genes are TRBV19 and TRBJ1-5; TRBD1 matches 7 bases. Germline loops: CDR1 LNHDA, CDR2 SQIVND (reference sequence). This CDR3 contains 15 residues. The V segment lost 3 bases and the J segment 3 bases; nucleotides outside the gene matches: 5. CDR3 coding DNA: TGTGCCAGTAGTATGAGAGGACAGGTCAATCAGCCCCAGCATTTT. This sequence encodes CASSMRGQVNQPQHF.

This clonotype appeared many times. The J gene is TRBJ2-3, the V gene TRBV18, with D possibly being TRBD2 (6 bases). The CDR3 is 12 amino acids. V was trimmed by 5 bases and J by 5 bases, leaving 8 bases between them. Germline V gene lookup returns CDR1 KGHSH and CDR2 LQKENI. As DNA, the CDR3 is TGTGCCAGCTCATCGGAGGGAGATACGCAGTATTTT. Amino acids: CASSSEGDTQYF.

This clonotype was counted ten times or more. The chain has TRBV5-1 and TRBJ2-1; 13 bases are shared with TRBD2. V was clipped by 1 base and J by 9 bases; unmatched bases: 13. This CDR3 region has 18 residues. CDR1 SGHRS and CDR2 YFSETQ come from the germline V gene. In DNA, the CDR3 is TGCGCCAGCAGCTTGTATCCTACTAGCGGGGGGGCACAAACTGAGCAGTTCTTC. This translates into CASSLYPTSGGAQTEQFF.

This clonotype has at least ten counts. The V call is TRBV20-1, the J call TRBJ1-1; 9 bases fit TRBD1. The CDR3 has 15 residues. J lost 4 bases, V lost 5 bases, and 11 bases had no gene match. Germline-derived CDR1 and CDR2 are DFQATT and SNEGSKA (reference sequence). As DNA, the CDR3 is TGCAGTGCTCCAAGAGGGGGGACAGGGAGCACTGAAGCTTTCTTT. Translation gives CSAPRGGTGSTEAFF.

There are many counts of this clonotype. CDR3 amino acids: CAVSVGGGNQPQHF. In nucleotides, the CDR3 is TGTGCTGTCAGTGTTGGGGGCGGCAATCAGCCCCAGCATTTT. This chain joins TRBV6-1 and TRBJ1-5; tentative D call: TRBD1 (6 bases). The germline CDR1 and CDR2 sequences are MNHNS and SASEGT. This CDR3 contains 14 residues.

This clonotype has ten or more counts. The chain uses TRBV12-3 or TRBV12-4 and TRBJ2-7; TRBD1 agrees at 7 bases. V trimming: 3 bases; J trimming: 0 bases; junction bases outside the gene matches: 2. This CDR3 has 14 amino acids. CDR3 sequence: CASSFRDSSYEQYF. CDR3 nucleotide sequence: TGTGCCAGCAGTTTCCGGGACAGCTCCTACGAGCAGTACTTC.

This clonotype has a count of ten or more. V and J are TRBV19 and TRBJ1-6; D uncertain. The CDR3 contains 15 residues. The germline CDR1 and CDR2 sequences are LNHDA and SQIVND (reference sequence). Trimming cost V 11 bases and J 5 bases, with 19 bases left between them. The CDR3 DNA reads TGTGCCTCGACGCTACGGACGGGTAATAATTCACCCCTCCACTTT. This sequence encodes CASTLRTGNNSPLHF.

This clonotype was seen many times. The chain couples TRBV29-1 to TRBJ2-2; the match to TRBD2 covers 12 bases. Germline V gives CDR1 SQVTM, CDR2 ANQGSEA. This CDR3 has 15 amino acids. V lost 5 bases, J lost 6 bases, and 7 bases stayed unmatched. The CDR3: CSVKASGGVAGELFF. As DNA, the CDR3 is TGCAGCGTTAAAGCTAGCGGGGGGGTCGCCGGGGAGCTGTTTTTT.

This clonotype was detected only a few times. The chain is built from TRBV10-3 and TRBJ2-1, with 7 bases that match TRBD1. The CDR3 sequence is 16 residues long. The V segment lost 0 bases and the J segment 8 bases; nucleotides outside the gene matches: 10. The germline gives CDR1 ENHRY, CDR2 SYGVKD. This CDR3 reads CAISESRGRGSDEQFF. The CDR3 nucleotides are TGTGCCATCAGTGAGTCAAGGGGCAGGGGGTCGGATGAGCAGTTCTTC.

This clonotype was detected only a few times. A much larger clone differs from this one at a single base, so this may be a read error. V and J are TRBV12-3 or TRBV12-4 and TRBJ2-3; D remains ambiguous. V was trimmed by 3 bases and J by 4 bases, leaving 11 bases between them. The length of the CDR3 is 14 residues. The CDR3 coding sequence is TGTGCCAGCAGTTTGCGTAGACTCCCAGATACGCAGTATTTT. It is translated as CASSLRRLPDTQYF.

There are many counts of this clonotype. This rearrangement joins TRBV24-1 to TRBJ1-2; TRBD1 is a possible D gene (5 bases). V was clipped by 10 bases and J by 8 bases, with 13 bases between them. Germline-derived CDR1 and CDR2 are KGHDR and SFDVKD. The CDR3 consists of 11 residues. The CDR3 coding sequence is TGTGCCACGGAAGGTACAGGCGGCTACACCTTC. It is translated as CATEGTGGYTF.

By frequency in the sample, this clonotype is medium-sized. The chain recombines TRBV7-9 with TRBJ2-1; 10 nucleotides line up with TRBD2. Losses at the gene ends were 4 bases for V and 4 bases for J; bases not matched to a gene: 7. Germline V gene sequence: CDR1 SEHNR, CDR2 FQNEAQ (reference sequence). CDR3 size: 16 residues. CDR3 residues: CASSSDPGLAYNEQFF. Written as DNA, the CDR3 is TGTGCCAGCAGCTCAGACCCGGGACTAGCGTACAATGAGCAGTTCTTC.

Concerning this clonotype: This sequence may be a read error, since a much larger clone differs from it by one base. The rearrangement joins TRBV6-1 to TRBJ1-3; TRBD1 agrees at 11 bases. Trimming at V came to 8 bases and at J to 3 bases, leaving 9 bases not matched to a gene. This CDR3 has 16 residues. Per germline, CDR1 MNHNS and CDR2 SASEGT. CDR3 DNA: TGTGCCAGCTGTCCGGACAGGGGGCATTATGGAAACACCATATATTTT. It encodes CASCPDRGHYGNTIYF.

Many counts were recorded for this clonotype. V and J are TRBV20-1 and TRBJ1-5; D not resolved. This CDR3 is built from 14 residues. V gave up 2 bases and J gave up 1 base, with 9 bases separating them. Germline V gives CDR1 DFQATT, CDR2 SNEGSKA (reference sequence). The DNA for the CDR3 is TGCAGTGCTAGATCGGGCGGAAGCAATCAGCCCCAGCATTTT. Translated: CSARSGGSNQPQHF.

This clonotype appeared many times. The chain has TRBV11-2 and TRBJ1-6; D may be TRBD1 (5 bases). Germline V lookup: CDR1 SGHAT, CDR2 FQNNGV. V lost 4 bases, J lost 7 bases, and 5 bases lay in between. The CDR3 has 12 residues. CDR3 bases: TGTGCCAGCAGCTGGACAAATTCACCCCTCCACTTT. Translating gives CASSWTNSPLHF.

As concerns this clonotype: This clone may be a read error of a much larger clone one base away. In DNA, the CDR3 is TGTGCCAGCAGTGAACGGAACAGCCCCTACGGGCAGTACTTC. Translating it yields CASSERNSPYGQYF. The chain recombines TRBV6-1 with TRBJ2-7; D unresolved. The CDR3 extends over 14 amino acids. Germline CDR1 reads MNHNS; CDR2 reads SASEGT.

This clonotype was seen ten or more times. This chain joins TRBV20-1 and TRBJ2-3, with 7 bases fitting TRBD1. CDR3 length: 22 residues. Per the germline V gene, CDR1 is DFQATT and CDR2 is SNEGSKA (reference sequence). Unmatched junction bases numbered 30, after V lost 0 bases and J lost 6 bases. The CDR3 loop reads CSARDTPDRDPISGTYSDTQYF. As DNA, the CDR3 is TGCAGTGCTAGAGACACTCCTGACAGGGACCCCATCTCGGGGACGTACTCCGATACGCAGTATTTT.

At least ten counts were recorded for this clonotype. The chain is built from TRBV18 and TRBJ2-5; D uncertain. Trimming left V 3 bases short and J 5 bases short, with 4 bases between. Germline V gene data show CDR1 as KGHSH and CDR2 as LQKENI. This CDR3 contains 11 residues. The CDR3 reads CASSPEETQYF. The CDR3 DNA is TGTGCCAGCTCACCGGAGGAGACCCAGTACTTC.

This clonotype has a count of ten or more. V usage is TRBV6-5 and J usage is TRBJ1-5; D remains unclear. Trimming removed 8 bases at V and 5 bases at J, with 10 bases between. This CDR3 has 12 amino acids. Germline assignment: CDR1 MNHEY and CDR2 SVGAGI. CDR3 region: CASGFRDQPQHF. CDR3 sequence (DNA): TGTGCCAGCGGGTTCCGGGATCAGCCCCAGCATTTT.

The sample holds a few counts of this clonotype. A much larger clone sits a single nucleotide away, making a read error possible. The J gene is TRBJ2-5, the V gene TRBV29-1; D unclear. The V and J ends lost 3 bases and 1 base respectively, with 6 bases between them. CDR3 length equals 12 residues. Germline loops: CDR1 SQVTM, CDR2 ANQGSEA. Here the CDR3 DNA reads TGCAGCGTTGACGGGTCCCAAGAGACCCAGTACTTC. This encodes CSVDGSQETQYF.

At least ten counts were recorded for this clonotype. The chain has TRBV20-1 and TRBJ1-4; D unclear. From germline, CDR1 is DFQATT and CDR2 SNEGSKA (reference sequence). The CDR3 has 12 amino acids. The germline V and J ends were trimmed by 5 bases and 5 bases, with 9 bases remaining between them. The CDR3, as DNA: TGCAGTGCTCGGGTGGGGAATGAAAAACTGTTTTTT. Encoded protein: CSARVGNEKLFF.

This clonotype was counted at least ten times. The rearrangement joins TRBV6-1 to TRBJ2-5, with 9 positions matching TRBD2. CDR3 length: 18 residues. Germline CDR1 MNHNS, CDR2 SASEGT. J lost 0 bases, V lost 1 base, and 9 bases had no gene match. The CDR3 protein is CASSEGGSSGADQETQYF. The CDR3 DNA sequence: TGTGCCAGCAGTGAAGGTGGATCTAGCGGGGCCGACCAAGAGACCCAGTACTTC.

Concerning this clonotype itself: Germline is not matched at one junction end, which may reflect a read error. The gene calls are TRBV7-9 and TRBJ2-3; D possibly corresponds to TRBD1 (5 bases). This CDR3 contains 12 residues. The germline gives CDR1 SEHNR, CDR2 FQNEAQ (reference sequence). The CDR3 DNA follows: TGTGCGAGCAGGGCTCTGACAGATACGCAGTATTTT. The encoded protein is CASRALTDTQYF.

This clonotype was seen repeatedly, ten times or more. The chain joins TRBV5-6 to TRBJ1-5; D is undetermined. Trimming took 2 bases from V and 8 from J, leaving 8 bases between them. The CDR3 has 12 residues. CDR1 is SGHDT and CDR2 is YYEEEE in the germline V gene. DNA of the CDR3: TGTGCCAGCAGCTTCCGGGCCGAGCCCCAGCATTTT. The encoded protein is CASSFRAEPQHF.

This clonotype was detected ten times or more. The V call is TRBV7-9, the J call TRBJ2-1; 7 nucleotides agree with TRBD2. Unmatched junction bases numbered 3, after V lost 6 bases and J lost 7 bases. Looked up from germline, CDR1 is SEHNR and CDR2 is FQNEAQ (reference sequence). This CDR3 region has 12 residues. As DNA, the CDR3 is TGTGCCAGCAGAACCGGGGGGAATGAGCAGTTCTTC. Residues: CASRTGGNEQFF.

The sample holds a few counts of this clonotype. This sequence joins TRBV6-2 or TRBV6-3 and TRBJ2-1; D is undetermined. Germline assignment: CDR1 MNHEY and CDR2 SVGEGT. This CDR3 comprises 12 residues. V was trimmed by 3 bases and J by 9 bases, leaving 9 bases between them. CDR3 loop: CASSYGLCEQFF. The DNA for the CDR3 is TGTGCCAGCAGTTATGGTTTATGTGAGCAGTTCTTC.

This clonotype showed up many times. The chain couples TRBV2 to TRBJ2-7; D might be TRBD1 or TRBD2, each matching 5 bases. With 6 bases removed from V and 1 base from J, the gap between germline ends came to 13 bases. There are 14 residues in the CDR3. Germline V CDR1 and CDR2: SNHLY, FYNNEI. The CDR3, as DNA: TGTGCCAGCAGATACCGGGACGGGTCCTACGAGCAGTACTTC. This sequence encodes CASRYRDGSYEQYF.

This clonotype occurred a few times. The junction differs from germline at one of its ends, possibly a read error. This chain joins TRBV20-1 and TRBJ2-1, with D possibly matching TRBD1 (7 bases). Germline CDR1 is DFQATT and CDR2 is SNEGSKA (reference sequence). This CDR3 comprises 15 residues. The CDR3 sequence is CSARHLAAGGRERFF. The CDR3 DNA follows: TGCAGTGCTAGACATTTAGCAGCAGGGGGGCGTGAGCGGTTCTTC.

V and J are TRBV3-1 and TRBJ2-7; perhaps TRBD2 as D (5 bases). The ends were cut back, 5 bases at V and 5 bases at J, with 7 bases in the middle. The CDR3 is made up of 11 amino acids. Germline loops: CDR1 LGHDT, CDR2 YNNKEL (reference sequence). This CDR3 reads CASSEGDEQYF. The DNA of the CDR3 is TGTGCCAGCAGCGAGGGAGACGAGCAGTACTTC.

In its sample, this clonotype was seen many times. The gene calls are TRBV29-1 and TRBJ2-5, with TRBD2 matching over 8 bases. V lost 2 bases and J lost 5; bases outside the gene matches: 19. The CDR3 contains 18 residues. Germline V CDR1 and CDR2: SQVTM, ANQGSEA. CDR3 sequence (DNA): TGCAGCGTTGAATCTACTACGTATGGAGCGGGGGCCGGGGAGACCCAGTACTTC. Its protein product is CSVESTTYGAGAGETQYF.

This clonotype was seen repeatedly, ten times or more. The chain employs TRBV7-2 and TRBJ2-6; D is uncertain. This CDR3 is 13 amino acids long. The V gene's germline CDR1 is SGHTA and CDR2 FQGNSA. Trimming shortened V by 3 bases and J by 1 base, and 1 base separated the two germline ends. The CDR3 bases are TGTGCCAGCAGCTTTTCTGGGGCCAACGTCCTGACTTTC. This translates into CASSFSGANVLTF.